The clone carrying this TCR beta chain was detected only a few times. What it binds is not known. The data derive from a study of post-analysis software for immune sequencing data. Turning to the study itself: Included among the disease courses, which were recorded for the cohort, were relapsing-remitting, secondary progressive and progressive-relapsing multiple sclerosis. Study outcomes and limitations: Same-batch samples co-clustered strongly by F measure. A significant reduction in normalized Chao1 diversity was observed in multiple sclerosis patients versus controls.

TCR beta libraries were prepared from cDNA with unique molecular identifiers. T cells numbering about 0.9 to 11 million yielded cDNA molecules that totaled approximately 500,000. A single record per CDR3 protein comes from TCRdb applying MiXCR to the PCR reads. The sample comprises roughly 600,000 distinct CDR3 sequences, roughly 45% of which are singletons, and about 1.5% rests with the top ten. Material: blood. The TCR originated in a girl aged 5-17 years with multiple sclerosis.

This CDR3 reads CASSFPMKGRNTGELFF. The CDR3 nucleotides read TGTGCCAGCAGCTTCCCGATGAAGGGGCGGAACACCGGGGAGCTGTTTTTT. This chain uses TRBV7-8 with TRBJ2-2; D is perhaps TRBD1 (5 bases). Germline CDR1 SGHVS, CDR2 FQNEAQ. CDR3 length: 17 amino acids. Trimming cost V 3 bases and J 1 base, with 15 bases left between them.